This T cell receptor (beta chain) was observed in a study of T cells in Graves' hyperthyroidism and ophthalmopathy. This CDR3 is 9 amino acids long. Germline loops: CDR1 SQVTM, CDR2 ANQGSEA. TCR beta CDR3 sequences were amplified from RNA transcripts. The HTBI primer set drove a first-round RT-PCR of the TCR CDR3. TCRdb used MiXCR to reprocess the multiplex PCR reads, holding one entry per CDR3 protein. The repertoire has fewer than 800,000 distinct CDR3 sequences, around 15% of them found once; the top ten carry 8.4%. Ten or more counts support this clonotype. A junction end diverges from the germline sequence, so it may reflect a read error.

The gene calls are TRBV29-1 and TRBJ1-1; D is unresolved. The clonotype originates from a man aged 18 to 29 with Graves' hyperthyroidism. Sequenced sample: blood. The CDR3 DNA follows: TGCAGCGTAGAAGGTTCGGCTTTCTTT. Protein product: CSVEGSAFF. The complete variable domain, with remaining parts taken from reference TRBV29-1 and TRBJ1-1, reads SAVISQKPSRDICQRGTSLTIQCQVDSQVTMMFWYRQQPGQSLTLIATANQGSEATYESGFVIDKFPISRPNLTFSTLTVSNMSPEDSSIYLCSVEGSAFFGQGTRLTVV.